This is a list of T cell receptor beta chains from one sample in a study of T cell repertoires in cytomegalovirus infection. TCRdb reanalysed the reads using MiXCR and keeps one entry per CDR3 protein. The table has roughly 630,000 distinct CDR3 sequences, 20% to 25% seen once. Specimen: CD8+ T cells from PBMCs. The source is a human donor in good health (CMV status not recorded). Some clones in this sample may be carry-over from other donors' samples. Each CDR3 is given with its conserved first and last residue. Fields, in order: V gene, J gene, D gene, clone size, CDR3 protein, CDR3 DNA. D genes are given only for firm matches. Where a row states a size, it is once, few, many or the class of an expanded clone; other rows omit it.

V gene: TRBV7-9
J gene: TRBJ1-2
D gene: -
clone size: few
CDR3 protein: CASSFNRESNGYTF
CDR3 DNA: TGTGCCAGCAGCTTTAACAGGGAAAGTAATGGCTACACCTTC

V gene: TRBV27
J gene: TRBJ2-1
D gene: -
clone size: -
CDR3 protein: CASSKIGEVEQFF
CDR3 DNA: TGTGCCAGCAGCAAAATAGGGGAAGTCGAGCAGTTCTTC

V gene: TRBV27
J gene: TRBJ2-5
D gene: TRBD2
clone size: few
CDR3 protein: CASSFSLLAGQETQYF
CDR3 DNA: TGTGCCAGCAGTTTTTCTCTGCTAGCGGGGCAAGAGACCCAGTACTTC

V gene: TRBV28
J gene: TRBJ2-7
D gene: -
clone size: -
CDR3 protein: CASSPLHTYEQYF
CDR3 DNA: TGTGCCAGCAGTCCCCTTCATACCTACGAGCAGTACTTC

V gene: TRBV14
J gene: TRBJ2-1
D gene: -
clone size: -
CDR3 protein: CASSQGRGPLNEQFF
CDR3 DNA: TGTGCCAGCAGCCAAGGTCGGGGCCCGCTAAATGAGCAGTTCTTC

V gene: TRBV7-9
J gene: TRBJ1-2
D gene: -
clone size: -
CDR3 protein: CASSDGTWGYTF
CDR3 DNA: TGTGCCAGCAGCGATGGGACTTGGGGCTACACCTTC

V gene: TRBV15
J gene: TRBJ1-5
D gene: TRBD1
clone size: -
CDR3 protein: CATSRDQGGWQPQHF
CDR3 DNA: TGTGCCACCAGCAGAGATCAGGGGGGATGGCAGCCCCAGCATTTT

V gene: TRBV6-6
J gene: TRBJ2-1
D gene: -
clone size: few
CDR3 protein: CASTRETSSYNEQFF
CDR3 DNA: TGTGCCAGCACCAGAGAGACGAGCTCCTACAATGAGCAGTTCTTC

V gene: TRBV18
J gene: TRBJ1-1
D gene: -
clone size: few
CDR3 protein: CASSPPLWTEAFF
CDR3 DNA: TGTGCCAGCTCACCACCTCTGTGGACTGAAGCTTTCTTT

V gene: TRBV4-2
J gene: TRBJ2-7
D gene: TRBD2
clone size: -
CDR3 protein: CASSQDRASGGTYEQYF
CDR3 DNA: TGTGCCAGCAGCCAAGATAGGGCTAGCGGGGGGACCTACGAGCAGTACTTC

V gene: TRBV28
J gene: TRBJ2-7
D gene: TRBD1
clone size: few
CDR3 protein: CASSPGQVSYEQYF
CDR3 DNA: TGTGCCAGCAGTCCAGGACAGGTCTCCTACGAGCAGTACTTC